Shown below are 24 T cell receptor beta chains from a single sample sequenced in a study of cytomegalovirus exposure and HLA in healthy donors. The PCR made use of 60 Vbeta and 13 Jbeta primers. TCRdb's copy holds only in-frame clones and misses some; the assay was immunoSEQ multiplex PCR. The sample yields some 120,000 clones, more than 80% seen once. The sample consisted of PBMCs. Source of these receptors: a woman aged 30 to 39 in good health and CMV-seropositive.

The chain joins TRBV6-1 to TRBJ2-3; no firm D call. Germline assignment: CDR1 MNHNS and CDR2 SASEGT. The length of the CDR3 is 13 residues. V lost 6 bases and J 5 bases, leaving 12 bases between the germline ends. Written as DNA, the CDR3 is TGTGCCAGCAGGGGCGATTTTGGAGATACGCAGTATTTT. Residues: CASRGDFGDTQYF.

J is TRBJ2-1 and V is TRBV27; maybe TRBD1 (6 bases). V lost 6 bases to trimming and J lost 8 bases, with 14 bases between them. Germline V gene lookup returns CDR1 MNHEY and CDR2 SMNVEV (reference sequence). This CDR3 is 13 amino acids long. The CDR3 bases are TGTGCCAGCAGAATTCGGACAGTAGATGAGCAGTTCTTC. Encoded protein: CASRIRTVDEQFF.

The chain links TRBV5-1 to TRBJ2-1; the D is unclear. There are 14 residues in the CDR3. The V end was cut by 0 bases, the J end by 8 bases, with 12 bases between. The germline gives CDR1 SGHRS, CDR2 YFSETQ. The CDR3 DNA reads TGCGCCAGCAGCTTGGAGCCTAGTCGGGATGAGCAGTTCTTC. It yields the protein CASSLEPSRDEQFF.

The chain couples TRBV6-5 to TRBJ1-5; 7 bases align to TRBD1. The CDR3 contains 14 residues. The ends lost 11 bases at V and 1 base at J; junction bases unmatched: 8. Germline V gene lookup returns CDR1 MNHEY and CDR2 SVGAGI. In DNA form, the CDR3 reads TGTGCCTCTCGCCAGGGGGTCAGCAATCAGCCCCAGCATTTT. Translated: CASRQGVSNQPQHF.

J is TRBJ1-1 and V is TRBV7-2; TRBD1 might be the D (6 bases). CDR3 size: 14 residues. Deletions cut 2 bases from V and 5 bases from J, with 12 bases between. CDR1 is SGHTA, CDR2 FQGNSA, per germline. The CDR3 is CASSLLGGRTEAFF. DNA for the CDR3: TGTGCCAGCAGCTTACTTGGGGGCAGGACTGAAGCTTTCTTT.

V and J are TRBV4-1 and TRBJ2-7, with 8 bases fitting TRBD2. Germline-derived CDR1 and CDR2 are MGHRA and YSYEKL. Trimming at V came to 2 bases and at J to 4 bases, leaving 7 bases not matched to a gene. The CDR3 extends over 15 amino acids. The CDR3 sequence: CASSQFGLARYEQYF. In DNA, the CDR3 is TGCGCCAGCAGCCAATTTGGACTAGCAAGATACGAGCAGTACTTC.

This clone was counted a few times. The chain combines TRBV4-1 with TRBJ2-5; no clear D gene. CDR1 and CDR2 (germline): MGHRA, YSYEKL. V was pared by 2 bases and J by 0 bases, with 10 bases between. CDR3 size: 15 residues. The CDR3: CASSQRSWDQETQYF. Written as DNA, the CDR3 is TGCGCCAGCAGCCAAAGGAGTTGGGACCAAGAGACCCAGTACTTC.

This chain joins TRBV19 and TRBJ1-5; 7 bases line up with TRBD1. This CDR3 is built from 12 residues. V lost 7 bases and J lost 6; bases outside the gene matches: 3. Germline V CDR1 and CDR2: LNHDA, SQIVND (reference sequence). For the CDR3, the DNA is TGTGCCAGTACCACAGGGGTTCAGCCCCAGCATTTT. This gives the protein CASTTGVQPQHF.

V usage is TRBV30 and J usage is TRBJ1-6, with 10 bases that match TRBD1. The length of the CDR3 is 15 residues. With 2 bases clipped from V and 8 bases from J, the junction kept 6 bases outside the gene matches. Germline CDR1 reads GTSNPN; CDR2 reads SVGIG (reference sequence). The CDR3 spells CAWSPPGQGYSPLHF. DNA for the CDR3: TGTGCCTGGAGTCCCCCGGGACAGGGGTATTCACCCCTCCACTTT.

V is TRBV28 and J is TRBJ1-2; 12 nucleotides line up with TRBD1. Germline V gene data show CDR1 as MDHEN and CDR2 as SYDVKM. V trimming: 4 bases; J trimming: 7 bases; junction bases outside the gene matches: 7. CDR3 length: 15 amino acids. CDR3: CASSSGGTGGGGYTF. Written as DNA, the CDR3 is TGTGCCAGCAGTTCCGGGGGGACAGGGGGCGGTGGCTACACCTTC.

The J gene is TRBJ2-7, the V gene TRBV6-1, with 9 positions matching TRBD2. This CDR3 comprises 16 residues. Trimming took 1 base from V and 4 from J; bases not matched to a gene: 8. Germline V CDR1 and CDR2: MNHNS, SASEGT. CDR3 loop: CASSEGPSGRLYEQYF. The CDR3 DNA reads as TGTGCCAGCAGTGAAGGGCCGAGCGGGAGGCTATACGAGCAGTACTTC.

V gene TRBV4-2 combines with J gene TRBJ2-3, with 9 bases matching TRBD2. The length of the CDR3 is 18 residues. Germline CDR1 is LGHNA and CDR2 is YNFKEQ. Unmatched junction bases numbered 8, after V lost 0 bases and J lost 1 base. DNA for the CDR3: TGTGCCAGCAGCCAAGAAGGTAGCGGGGGAAAACGCACAGATACGCAGTATTTT. Translated, it gives CASSQEGSGGKRTDTQYF.

This clone was recorded a few times. The CDR3 region has the DNA TGTGCCAGCGCAAAGGGGGTTGGCTACACCTTC. Translation: CASAKGVGYTF. The rearrangement uses TRBV2 and TRBJ1-2; D is perhaps TRBD1 (6 bases). Per germline, CDR1 SNHLY and CDR2 FYNNEI. CDR3 length: 11 amino acids. Trimming stripped 8 bases from V and 7 bases from J, with 11 bases between.

The chain has TRBV27 and TRBJ1-1, with TRBD1 matching over 8 bases. Germline V gene sequence: CDR1 MNHEY, CDR2 SMNVEV (reference sequence). J gave up 3 bases and V 3 bases, and 6 bases lay outside the gene matches. CDR3 length equals 15 residues. Written as DNA, the CDR3 is TGTGCCAGCAGTTTGCGGGACAGGCTGTACACTGAAGCTTTCTTT. It translates to CASSLRDRLYTEAFF.

V is TRBV5-1 and J is TRBJ1-2; no firm D call. Per the germline V gene, CDR1 is SGHRS and CDR2 is YFSETQ. The CDR3 contains 14 residues. V lost 7 bases and J lost 4, with 17 bases in between. CDR3 DNA: TGCGCCAGCGCCGAGGCCTCTCCGGGCTATGGCTACACCTTC. Amino acids: CASAEASPGYGYTF.

V gene TRBV5-1 combines with J gene TRBJ2-5; D is possibly TRBD2 (5 bases). Trimming stripped 0 bases from V and 5 bases from J, with 8 bases between. The V gene's germline CDR1 is SGHRS and CDR2 YFSETQ. The CDR3 contains 13 residues. This chain's CDR3 is CASSLDASETQYF. CDR3 DNA sequence: TGCGCCAGCAGCTTGGACGCTAGCGAGACCCAGTACTTC.

V gene TRBV7-3 combines with J gene TRBJ1-2; D remains ambiguous. Germline V gene sequence: CDR1 SGHTA, CDR2 FQGTGA. Trimming took 9 bases from V and 2 from J, leaving 7 bases between them. CDR3 length equals 11 residues. CDR3 amino acids: CASTLNYGYTF. CDR3 bases: TGTGCCAGTACACTAAACTATGGCTACACCTTC.

This clone is a singleton in its sample. This chain connects TRBV4-2 to TRBJ1-1, with 10 bases identical to TRBD1. This CDR3 is built from 15 residues. Germline V lookup: CDR1 LGHNA, CDR2 YNFKEQ. V lost 1 base and J lost 5; bases outside the gene matches: 4. The CDR3 nucleotides read TGTGCCAGCAGCCAAGCGACAGGGGGCTGGACTGAAGCTTTCTTT. This encodes CASSQATGGWTEAFF.

The rearrangement joins TRBV6-1 to TRBJ1-6, with 7 bases fitting TRBD1. Trimming at V came to 0 bases and at J to 6 bases, leaving 8 bases not matched to a gene. CDR1 and CDR2 (germline): MNHNS, SASEGT. The length of the CDR3 is 17 residues. CDR3 in amino acids: CASSEAKGAHFNSPLHF. CDR3 coding DNA: TGTGCCAGCAGTGAAGCCAAGGGGGCGCATTTTAATTCACCCCTCCACTTT.

The chain has TRBV7-3 and TRBJ2-1; 9 bases match TRBD2. The CDR3 is 16 amino acids. Trimming removed 2 bases from V and 0 bases from J; junction bases left unmatched: 2. Germline V gene sequence: CDR1 SGHTA, CDR2 FQGTGA. In nucleotides, the CDR3 is TGTGCCAGCAGCTTAGGTAGCGGGAGCTCCTACAATGAGCAGTTCTTC. Protein: CASSLGSGSSYNEQFF.

The rearrangement uses TRBV5-6 and TRBJ2-7; TRBD1 aligns across 12 bases. Trimming removed 3 bases from V and 5 bases from J; junction bases left unmatched: 6. Germline CDR1 and CDR2: SGHDT and YYEEEE. The CDR3 totals 15 residues. The CDR3 DNA sequence: TGTGCCAGCAGCTCCCGGGACAGGGGGCACCACGAGCAGTACTTC. It yields the protein CASSSRDRGHHEQYF.

This chain uses TRBV30 with TRBJ1-2, with TRBD1 matching over 8 bases. CDR3 length: 15 residues. Trimming at V came to 4 bases and at J to 4 bases, leaving 11 bases not matched to a gene. The germline V gene has CDR1 GTSNPN and CDR2 SVGIG (reference sequence). The CDR3 is CAWTHDMTGVYGYTF. The CDR3 region has the DNA TGTGCCTGGACTCATGATATGACAGGGGTCTATGGCTACACCTTC.

The chain links TRBV9 to TRBJ2-1, with TRBD2 identical over 9 bases. With V trimmed by 0 bases and J by 8 bases, 15 bases remained unmatched. This CDR3 region has 18 residues. Germline CDR1 is SGDLS and CDR2 is YYNGEE. DNA for the CDR3: TGTGCCAGCAGCGTAGACGGGCGACTAGCGGATCAACCGGATGAGCAGTTCTTC. This codes for CASSVDGRLADQPDEQFF. Together with reference TRBV9 and TRBJ2-1, the CDR3 gives the full variable domain: DSGVTQTPKHLITATGQRVTLRCSPRSGDLSVYWYQQSLDQGLQFLIQYYNGEERAKGNILERFSAQQFPDLHSELNLSSLELGDSALYFCASSVDGRLADQPDEQFFGPGTRLTVL.

This chain connects TRBV9 to TRBJ1-1; tentatively, D is TRBD1 (5 bases). The germline V gene encodes CDR1 SGDLS and CDR2 YYNGEE. This CDR3 spans 14 amino acids. Between the trimmed V and J ends, which lost 0 bases and 7 bases, there was a span of 13 bases. The CDR3 protein is CASSVEVGGGEAFF. The CDR3 nucleotides read TGTGCCAGCAGCGTAGAGGTTGGGGGGGGTGAAGCTTTCTTT.